These 20 T cell receptor beta chains were sequenced from one sample in a study of healthy donors' naive CD4 and CD8 T cells. Each TCR library used approximately 500 ng of total RNA and a linear amplification protocol. MiXCR, applied by TCRdb to the reads, yields one record per CDR3 protein. The sample includes some 190,000 distinct CDR3 sequences, about four fifths seen only once; the top ten take more than 2%. Sequenced material: naive CD4+ and CD8+ T cells sorted from blood, pooled from several donors. Receptors were obtained from a pool of human donors in good health; the sample pools cells from several healthy donors.

V gene TRBV27 combines with J gene TRBJ2-7; 14 nucleotides agree with TRBD2. Germline lookup yields CDR1 MNHEY and CDR2 SMNVEV (reference sequence). The CDR3 is 19 residues long. After removal of 2 bases from V and 6 bases from J, the junction contained 15 bases not matched to a gene. The CDR3 sequence is CASSLSSGLAGGGTGEQYF. For the CDR3, the DNA is TGTGCCAGCAGTTTAAGTTCAGGACTAGCGGGAGGAGGCACCGGCGAGCAGTACTTC.

This rearrangement joins TRBV18 to TRBJ2-1; TRBD1 is a possible D gene (6 bases). Trimming took 8 bases from V and 0 from J, leaving 17 bases between them. The CDR3 extends over 16 amino acids. Germline V gene sequence: CDR1 KGHSH, CDR2 LQKENI. CDR3 sequence (DNA): TGTGCCAGCACTACGAGGGACACAGTCTCCTACAATGAGCAGTTCTTC. Protein: CASTTRDTVSYNEQFF.

The rearrangement joins TRBV6-5 to TRBJ1-1, with 11 bases fitting TRBD1. Germline V CDR1 and CDR2: MNHEY, SVGAGI. The CDR3 spans 14 residues. The trim removed 0 bases at V and 13 bases at J, leaving 7 bases unmatched. CDR3 loop: CASSYSTDRGPIFF. In nucleotides, the CDR3 is TGTGCCAGCAGTTACTCGACGGACAGGGGGCCAATTTTCTTT.

This CDR3 is CAWSLALYQPQHF. The CDR3 DNA follows: TGTGCCTGGAGTTTAGCCCTTTATCAGCCCCAGCATTTT. The chain is built from TRBV30 and TRBJ1-5; D uncertain. CDR1 is GTSNPN, CDR2 SVGIG, per germline (reference sequence). The CDR3 has 13 amino acids. V gave up 2 bases and J gave up 5 bases, with 10 bases separating them. The full variable domain, completed using reference TRBV30 and TRBJ1-5, is SQTIHQWPATLVQPVGSPLSLECTVEGTSNPNLYWYRQAAGRGLQLLFYSVGIGQISSEVPQNLSASRPQDRQFILSSKKLLLSDSGFYLCAWSLALYQPQHFGDGTRLSIL.

This chain connects TRBV29-1 to TRBJ1-1, with 7 bases matching TRBD1. The germline CDR1 and CDR2 sequences are SQVTM and ANQGSEA. V shed 8 bases and J 0 bases; nucleotides not matched to a gene: 6. The CDR3 has 13 amino acids. The CDR3 is CSTRTGLNTEAFF. The DNA for the CDR3 is TGCAGCACGAGGACAGGTCTGAACACTGAAGCTTTCTTT.

The rearrangement joins TRBV20-1 to TRBJ1-2; tentative D call: TRBD1 (5 bases). V was shortened by 6 bases and J by 8 bases, with 16 bases between the two germline ends. The germline V gene encodes CDR1 DFQATT and CDR2 SNEGSKA (reference sequence). The CDR3 consists of 12 residues. CDR3 DNA: TGCAGTGCCAGGAGGGGTCAGGAGGGCTACACCTTC. Translating gives CSARRGQEGYTF.

This clonotype was seen only once. The chain joins TRBV27 to TRBJ1-1; D is ambiguous. The germline V gene encodes CDR1 MNHEY and CDR2 SMNVEV (reference sequence). V gave up 3 bases and J gave up 3 bases, with 11 bases separating them. CDR3 length equals 14 residues. The CDR3 loop is CASSLWEADTEAFF. The CDR3 DNA reads as TGTGCCAGCAGTTTGTGGGAAGCGGACACTGAAGCTTTCTTT.

This chain joins TRBV6-5 and TRBJ2-2; no firm D call. Trimming cost V 2 bases and J 5 bases, with 6 bases left between them. This CDR3 is 13 amino acids long. The germline V gene has CDR1 MNHEY and CDR2 SVGAGI. The CDR3 sequence: CASSYTGTGELFF. The CDR3 DNA is TGTGCCAGCAGTTACACTGGAACCGGGGAGCTGTTTTTT.

The rearrangement uses TRBV4-1 and TRBJ1-1, with D unresolved. CDR1 is MGHRA and CDR2 is YSYEKL in the germline V gene. V was cut by 0 bases and J by 5 bases, with 7 bases left in between. CDR3 length: 13 amino acids. Written as DNA, the CDR3 is TGCGCCAGCAGCCAAGAATATGTAACTGAAGCTTTCTTT. Translated: CASSQEYVTEAFF.

This clonotype came up a few times. The genes are TRBV12-3 or TRBV12-4 and TRBJ2-1; no clear D. With 8 bases removed from V and 6 bases from J, the gap between germline ends came to 5 bases. This CDR3 comprises 10 residues. This CDR3 is CASVPNEQFF. The CDR3, as DNA: TGTGCCAGCGTGCCCAATGAGCAGTTCTTC.

Here the CDR3 reads CSVKTGTSLSYEQYF. In DNA form, the CDR3 reads TGCAGCGTGAAAACCGGGACTAGCTTATCCTACGAGCAGTACTTC. V usage is TRBV29-1 and J usage is TRBJ2-7; 9 bases fit TRBD2. CDR1 and CDR2 from the germline V gene are SQVTM and ANQGSEA. Unmatched junction bases numbered 10, after V lost 6 bases and J lost 1 base. The CDR3 sequence is 15 residues long.

This clonotype appeared once. CDR3 sequence reads: CSALDRGLSDTQYF. Written as DNA, the CDR3 is TGCAGCGCCCTGGACAGGGGGCTATCTGATACGCAGTATTTT. The V gene is TRBV29-1, the J gene TRBJ2-3; 11 bases line up with TRBD1. The germline V gene encodes CDR1 SQVTM and CDR2 ANQGSEA. The CDR3 sequence is 14 residues long. V shed 7 bases and J 6 bases; nucleotides not matched to a gene: 9.

The rearrangement uses TRBV20-1 and TRBJ1-2, with D possibly being TRBD1 (5 bases). CDR3 length equals 12 residues. Between the trimmed V and J ends, which lost 6 bases and 9 bases, there was a span of 17 bases. Per the germline V gene, CDR1 is DFQATT and CDR2 is SNEGSKA (reference sequence). CDR3 residues: CSAPWGRWSYTF. The CDR3, as DNA: TGCAGTGCCCCCTGGGGCAGATGGAGCTACACCTTC.

The chain employs TRBV19 and TRBJ1-3, with a possible D match to TRBD1 (5 bases). V dropped 1 base and J dropped 0 bases, with 13 bases sitting between them. Germline V lookup: CDR1 LNHDA, CDR2 SQIVND (reference sequence). This CDR3 region has 17 residues. The CDR3 region is CASSIVPGHFSGNTIYF. Written as DNA, the CDR3 is TGTGCCAGTAGTATAGTCCCAGGACACTTCTCTGGAAACACCATATATTTT.

The chain employs TRBV27 and TRBJ1-2; 7 bases are a match to TRBD1. This CDR3 has 13 residues. The germline V gene has CDR1 MNHEY and CDR2 SMNVEV (reference sequence). V shed 4 bases, J shed 3 bases, and the junction held 2 bases outside the gene matches. DNA of the CDR3: TGTGCCAGCAGTTCGGGGACAGACTATGGCTACACCTTC. As protein: CASSSGTDYGYTF.

The chain couples TRBV10-3 to TRBJ1-2; 8 bases map to TRBD1. Per the germline V gene, CDR1 is ENHRY and CDR2 is SYGVKD. The trim removed 0 bases at V and 4 bases at J, leaving 1 base unmatched. The CDR3 length is 14 residues. CDR3 in DNA: TGTGCCATCAGTGAGTCCGACAGGGGCTATGGCTACACCTTC. Residues: CAISESDRGYGYTF.

The gene calls are TRBV29-1 and TRBJ1-2; D is unresolved. V was trimmed by 3 bases and J by 2 bases, leaving 13 bases between them. There are 14 residues in the CDR3. CDR1 is SQVTM and CDR2 is ANQGSEA in the germline V gene. CDR3 bases: TGCAGCGTTGATGGTGATTGGGTCAACTATGGCTACACCTTC. Amino acid sequence: CSVDGDWVNYGYTF. The whole variable domain, remainder taken from reference TRBV29-1 and TRBJ1-2, is SAVISQKPSRDICQRGTSLTIQCQVDSQVTMMFWYRQQPGQSLTLIATANQGSEATYESGFVIDKFPISRPNLTFSTLTVSNMSPEDSSIYLCSVDGDWVNYGYTFGSGTRLTVV.

The J gene is TRBJ1-1, the V gene TRBV7-9, with D unresolved. V lost 5 bases to trimming and J lost 5 bases, with 12 bases between them. This CDR3 is built from 13 residues. The germline gives CDR1 SEHNR, CDR2 FQNEAQ (reference sequence). CDR3 in DNA: TGTGCCAGCAGCGGAACAGCTTGGACTGAAGCTTTCTTT. Translation gives CASSGTAWTEAFF.

The chain links TRBV11-2 to TRBJ2-1, with 8 nucleotides matching TRBD2. Germline values: CDR1 SGHAT, CDR2 FQNNGV. This CDR3 spans 16 amino acids. Trimming cost V 5 bases and J 6 bases; bases outside gene matches: 12. The CDR3 DNA follows: TGTGCCAGCAGCCGTTCCGCGGGACTAGTGCGCAATGAGCAGTTCTTC. Protein sequence: CASSRSAGLVRNEQFF.

The chain combines TRBV6-5 with TRBJ2-7, with 7 bases that match TRBD2. The CDR3 runs to 16 residues. Trimming took 7 bases from V and 5 from J; bases not matched to a gene: 17. Per the germline V gene, CDR1 is MNHEY and CDR2 is SVGAGI. The chain's CDR3 is CASIQWAGLEVDEQYF. CDR3 sequence (DNA): TGTGCCAGCATCCAGTGGGCCGGACTAGAAGTAGACGAGCAGTACTTC.